This T cell receptor (beta chain) appears in the sequencing data of a study of cytomegalovirus exposure and HLA in healthy donors. CDR1 and CDR2 (germline): LNHDA, SQIVND (reference sequence). The germline V and J ends were trimmed by 5 bases and 3 bases, with 28 bases remaining between them. The CDR3 has 20 amino acids. The study's findings and limits: In a later analysis, common viral pathogens appeared linked to several of the most significant clusters. Cytomegalovirus-associated status was assigned to some 160 TCR beta chains. Sequences of the TCR beta chain were said to predict the HLA-A and HLA-B alleles of most subjects accurately.

Vbeta (60) and Jbeta (13) primers were used in the PCR. Produced via immunoSEQ multiplex PCR; TCRdb's table is partial and in-frame only. Its clone listing holds roughly 76,000 clones. Comment on this clone: Antigen specificity is unknown.

The clonotype originates from a female donor in good health and CMV-seropositive. The chain uses TRBV19 and TRBJ1-4, with D possibly matching TRBD1 (5 bases). Sequencing input: PBMCs. The CDR3 sequence: CASSHPWGSRTTPANEKLFF. As DNA, the CDR3 is TGTGCCAGTAGTCACCCCTGGGGCAGTCGTACGACCCCCGCTAATGAAAAACTGTTTTTT.